The clone carrying this TCR beta chain was counted a few times. Its antigen is not known. MiXCR, run by TCRdb on the reads, gives a single entry per CDR3 protein. The sample yields approximately 910,000 distinct CDR3 sequences, 30% to 40% seen once. This record belongs to a study of T cell repertoires in cytomegalovirus infection. For the study at large: Both recently identified HLA-C-restricted and well-studied HLA-B-restricted CMV epitopes were used in the study. It can be stated that public TCR beta signatures indicated CMV infection as well as a matching HLA type.

Trimming removed 6 bases from V and 2 bases from J; junction bases left unmatched: 8. From germline, CDR1 is SGHVS and CDR2 FQNEAQ. There are 16 residues in the CDR3. Findings of the study overall: It was HLA-C-restricted CMV-specific TCR beta clonotypes that dominated the response ex vivo.

The receptor comes from a human donor in good health (CMV status not recorded). Some clones in this sample may be carry-over from other donors' samples. Specimen: cultured CD8+ T cells from PBMCs, collected from culture after CMV antigen stimulation. The chain carries TRBV7-8 and TRBJ1-5; 9 bases align to TRBD1. The CDR3 DNA sequence: TGTGCCAGCAGAGAGACAGGGGGGACGGGCAATCAGCCCCAGCATTTT. Amino acid sequence: CASRETGGTGNQPQHF.